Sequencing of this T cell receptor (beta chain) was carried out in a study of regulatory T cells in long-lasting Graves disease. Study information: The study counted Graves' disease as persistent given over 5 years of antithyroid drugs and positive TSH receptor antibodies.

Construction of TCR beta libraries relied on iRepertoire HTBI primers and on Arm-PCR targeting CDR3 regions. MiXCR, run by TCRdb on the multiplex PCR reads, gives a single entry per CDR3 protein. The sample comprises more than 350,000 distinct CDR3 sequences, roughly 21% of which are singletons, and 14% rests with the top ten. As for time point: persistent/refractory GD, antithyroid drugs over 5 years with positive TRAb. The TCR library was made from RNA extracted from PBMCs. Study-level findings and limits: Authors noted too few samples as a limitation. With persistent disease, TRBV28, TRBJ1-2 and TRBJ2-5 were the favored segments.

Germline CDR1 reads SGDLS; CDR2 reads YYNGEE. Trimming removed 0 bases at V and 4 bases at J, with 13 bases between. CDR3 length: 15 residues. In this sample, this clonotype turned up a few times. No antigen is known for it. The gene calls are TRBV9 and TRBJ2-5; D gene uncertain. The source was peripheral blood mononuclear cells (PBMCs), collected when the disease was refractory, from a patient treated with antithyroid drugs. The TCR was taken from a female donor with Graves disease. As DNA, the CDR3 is TGTGCCAGCAGCGTAGAAGTGTCAGGTGGAGAGACCCAGTACTTC. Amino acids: CASSVEVSGGETQYF. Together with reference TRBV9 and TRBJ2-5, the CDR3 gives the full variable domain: DSGVTQTPKHLITATGQRVTLRCSPRSGDLSVYWYQQSLDQGLQFLIQYYNGEERAKGNILERFSAQQFPDLHSELNLSSLELGDSALYFCASSVEVSGGETQYFGPGTRLLVL.